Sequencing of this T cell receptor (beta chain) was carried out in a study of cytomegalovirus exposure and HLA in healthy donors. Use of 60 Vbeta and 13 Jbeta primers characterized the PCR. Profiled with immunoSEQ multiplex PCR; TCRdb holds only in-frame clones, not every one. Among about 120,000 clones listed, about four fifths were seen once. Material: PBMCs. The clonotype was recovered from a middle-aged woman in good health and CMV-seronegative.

This CDR3 is CASSMYLARANYGYTF. CDR3 DNA sequence: TGTGCCAGTAGTATGTACTTGGCGAGGGCTAACTATGGCTACACCTTC. The rearrangement links TRBV19 to TRBJ1-2, with D unresolved. CDR3 length equals 16 residues. CDR1 is LNHDA and CDR2 is SQIVND in the germline V gene (reference sequence). Deletions cut 3 bases from V and 0 bases from J, with 14 bases between.